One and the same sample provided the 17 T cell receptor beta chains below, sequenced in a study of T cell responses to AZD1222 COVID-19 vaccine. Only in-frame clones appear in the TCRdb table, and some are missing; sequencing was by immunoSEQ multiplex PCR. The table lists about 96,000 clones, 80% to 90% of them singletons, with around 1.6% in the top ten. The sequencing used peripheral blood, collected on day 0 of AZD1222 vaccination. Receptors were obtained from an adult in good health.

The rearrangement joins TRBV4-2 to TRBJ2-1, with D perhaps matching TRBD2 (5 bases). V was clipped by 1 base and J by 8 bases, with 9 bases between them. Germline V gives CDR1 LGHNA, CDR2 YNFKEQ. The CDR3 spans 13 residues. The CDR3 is CASSQGEFYEQFF. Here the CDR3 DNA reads TGTGCCAGCAGCCAAGGGGAGTTTTATGAGCAGTTCTTC.

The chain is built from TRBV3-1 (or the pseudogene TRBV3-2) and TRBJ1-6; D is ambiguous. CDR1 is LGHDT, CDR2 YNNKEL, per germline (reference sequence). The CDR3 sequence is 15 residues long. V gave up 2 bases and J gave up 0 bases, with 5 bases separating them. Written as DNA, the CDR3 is TGTGCCAGCAGCCAAAGGAGCTCCTATAATTCACCCCTCCACTTT. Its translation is CASSQRSSYNSPLHF.

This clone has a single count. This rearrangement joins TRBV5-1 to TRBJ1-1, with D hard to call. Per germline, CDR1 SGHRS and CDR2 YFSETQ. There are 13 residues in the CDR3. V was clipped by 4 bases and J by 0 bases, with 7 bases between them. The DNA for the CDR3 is TGCGCCAGCAGCCTGAGAGTGAACACTGAAGCTTTCTTT. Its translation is CASSLRVNTEAFF.

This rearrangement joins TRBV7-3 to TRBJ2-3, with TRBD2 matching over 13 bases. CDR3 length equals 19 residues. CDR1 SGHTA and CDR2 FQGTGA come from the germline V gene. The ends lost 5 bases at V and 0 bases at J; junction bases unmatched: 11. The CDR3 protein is CASSRTSGGPTGSTDTQYF. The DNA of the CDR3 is TGTGCCAGCAGCCGGACTAGCGGGGGACCCACAGGGAGCACAGATACGCAGTATTTT.

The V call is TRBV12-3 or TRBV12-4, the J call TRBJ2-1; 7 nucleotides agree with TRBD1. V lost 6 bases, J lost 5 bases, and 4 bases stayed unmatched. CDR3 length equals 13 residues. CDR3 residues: CASRPTGDNEQFF. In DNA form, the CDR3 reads TGTGCCAGCAGGCCAACAGGGGACAATGAGCAGTTCTTC.

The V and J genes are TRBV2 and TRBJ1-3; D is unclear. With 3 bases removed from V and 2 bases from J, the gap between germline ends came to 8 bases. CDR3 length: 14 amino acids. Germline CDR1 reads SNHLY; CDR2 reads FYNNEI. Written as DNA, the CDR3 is TGTGCCAGCAGTGATCCCGGGGCTGGAAACACCATATATTTT. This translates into CASSDPGAGNTIYF.

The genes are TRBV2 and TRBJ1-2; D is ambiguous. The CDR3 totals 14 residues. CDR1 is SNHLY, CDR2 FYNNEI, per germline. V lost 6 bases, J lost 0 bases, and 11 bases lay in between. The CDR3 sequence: CASRIHGANYGYTF. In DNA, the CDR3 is TGTGCCAGCAGGATACACGGAGCTAACTATGGCTACACCTTC.

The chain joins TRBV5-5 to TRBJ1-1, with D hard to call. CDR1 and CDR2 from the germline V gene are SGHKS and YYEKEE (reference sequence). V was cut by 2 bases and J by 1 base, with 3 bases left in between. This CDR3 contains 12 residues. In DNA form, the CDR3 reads TGTGCCAGCAGCTTTGGGAACACTGAAGCTTTCTTT. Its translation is CASSFGNTEAFF.

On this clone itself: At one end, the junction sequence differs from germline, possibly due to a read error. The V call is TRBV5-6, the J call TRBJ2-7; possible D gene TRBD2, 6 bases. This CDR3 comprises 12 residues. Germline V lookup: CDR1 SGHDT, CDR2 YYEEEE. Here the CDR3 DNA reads TGTGCCAGCAGTTTGGGACTCTACGAGCAGTACTTC. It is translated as CASSLGLYEQYF.

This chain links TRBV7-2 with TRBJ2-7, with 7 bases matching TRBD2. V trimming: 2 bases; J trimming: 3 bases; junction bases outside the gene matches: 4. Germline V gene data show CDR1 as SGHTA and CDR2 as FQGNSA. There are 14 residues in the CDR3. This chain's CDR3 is CASSLNGGNYEQYF. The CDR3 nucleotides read TGTGCCAGCAGCTTAAACGGGGGGAACTACGAGCAGTACTTC.

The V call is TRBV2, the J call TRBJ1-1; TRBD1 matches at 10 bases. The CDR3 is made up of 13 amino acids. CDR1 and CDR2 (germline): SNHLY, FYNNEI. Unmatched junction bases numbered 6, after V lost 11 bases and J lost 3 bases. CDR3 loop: CAHRGQGYTEAFF. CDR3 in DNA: TGTGCCCACAGGGGACAGGGGTACACTGAAGCTTTCTTT.

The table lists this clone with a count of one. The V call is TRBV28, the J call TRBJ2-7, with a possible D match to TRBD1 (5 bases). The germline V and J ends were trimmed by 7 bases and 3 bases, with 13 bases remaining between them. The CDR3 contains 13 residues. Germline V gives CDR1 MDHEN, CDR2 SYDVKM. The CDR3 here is CASIGKGRYEQYF. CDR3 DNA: TGTGCCAGCATCGGCAAGGGGCGCTACGAGCAGTACTTC.

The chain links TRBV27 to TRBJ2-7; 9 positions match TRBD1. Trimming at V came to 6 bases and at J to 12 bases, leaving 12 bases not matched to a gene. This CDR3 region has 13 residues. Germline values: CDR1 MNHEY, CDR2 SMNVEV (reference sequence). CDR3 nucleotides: TGTGCCAGCAGCTCGACAGGGGGTGGGTGGAGGTACTTC. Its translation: CASSSTGGGWRYF.

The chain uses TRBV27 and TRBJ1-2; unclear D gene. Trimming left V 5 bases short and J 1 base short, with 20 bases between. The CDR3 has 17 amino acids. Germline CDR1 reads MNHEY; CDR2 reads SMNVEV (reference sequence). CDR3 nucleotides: TGTGCCAGCAGTCCACGACCCCCCCAGTCTTATAACTATGGCTACACCTTC. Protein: CASSPRPPQSYNYGYTF.

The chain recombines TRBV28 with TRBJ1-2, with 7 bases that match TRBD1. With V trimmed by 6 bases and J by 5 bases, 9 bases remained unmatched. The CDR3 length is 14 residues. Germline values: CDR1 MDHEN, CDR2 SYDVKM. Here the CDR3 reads CASRLQGRVYGYTF. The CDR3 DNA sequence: TGTGCCAGCAGACTACAGGGGAGAGTTTATGGCTACACCTTC.

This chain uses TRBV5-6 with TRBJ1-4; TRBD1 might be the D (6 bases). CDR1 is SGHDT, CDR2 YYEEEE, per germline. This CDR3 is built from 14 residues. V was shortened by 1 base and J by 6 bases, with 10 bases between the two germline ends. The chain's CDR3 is CASSLRGLDEKLFF. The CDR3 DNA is TGTGCCAGCAGCTTGCGGGGGCTTGATGAAAAACTGTTTTTT.

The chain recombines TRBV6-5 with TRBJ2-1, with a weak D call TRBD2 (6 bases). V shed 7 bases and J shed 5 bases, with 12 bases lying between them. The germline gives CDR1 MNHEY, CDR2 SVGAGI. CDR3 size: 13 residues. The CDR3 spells CASITPGDNEQFF. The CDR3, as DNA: TGTGCCAGCATTACACCGGGAGACAATGAGCAGTTCTTC.